These 13 T cell receptor beta chains came from one sample sequenced in a study of T cells in Graves' hyperthyroidism and ophthalmopathy. Amplified regions were TCR beta CDR3 sequences from RNA transcripts. A first-round RT-PCR of the TCR CDR3 used the HTBI primer set. MiXCR, run by TCRdb on the multiplex PCR reads, gives a single entry per CDR3 protein. The sample holds a few hundred thousand distinct CDR3 sequences; less than 25% are singletons and the top ten take approximately 26%. Specimen: blood. All receptors derive from a man between 18 and 29 years old with Graves' hyperthyroidism.

This clonotype was seen repeatedly, ten times or more. CDR3 nucleotide sequence: TGTGCCAGCAGTTACTCCGACAGGGATAGCAATCAGCCCCAGCATTTT. Its translation is CASSYSDRDSNQPQHF. This chain connects TRBV6-2 or TRBV6-3 to TRBJ1-5; 7 bases align to TRBD1. The CDR3 totals 16 residues. Germline CDR1 is MNHEY and CDR2 is SVGEGT. The V and J ends lost 0 bases and 0 bases, in that order; junction bases with no gene match: 2.

The rearrangement uses TRBV4-1 and TRBJ1-2; D is possibly TRBD1 (5 bases). V lost 4 bases and J lost 6, with 15 bases in between. The length of the CDR3 is 14 residues. The germline V gene encodes CDR1 MGHRA and CDR2 YSYEKL. CDR3 sequence (DNA): TGCGCCAGCAGCCTTTCAAATAGGGGAGATGGCTACACCTTC. Protein: CASSLSNRGDGYTF.

Worth noting for this clonotype: Since a much larger clone is just one base distant, this may be a read error. The rearrangement uses TRBV6-5 and TRBJ2-5, with TRBD2 as a possible D gene (6 bases). CDR3 size: 17 residues. CDR1 is MNHEY, CDR2 SVGAGI, per germline. CDR3 in amino acids: CASSYLGLLRAQETEYF. The CDR3 coding sequence is TGTGCCAGCAGTTACCTGGGACTCCTAAGGGCCCAAGAGACCGAGTACTTC.

In its sample, this clonotype was seen a few times. The chain recombines TRBV12-3 or TRBV12-4 with TRBJ1-5, with 7 bases lining up with TRBD1. Trimming at V came to 6 bases and at J to 2 bases, leaving 7 bases not matched to a gene. The CDR3 sequence is 15 residues long. The CDR3 DNA is TGTGCCAGCAGCCGACAGGGTAATGGCAATCAGCCCCAGCATTTT. Its protein product is CASSRQGNGNQPQHF.

The chain joins TRBV6-5 to TRBJ1-1; 9 bases are shared with TRBD1. The CDR3 runs to 15 residues. V dropped 4 bases and J dropped 5; count of bases not matched to a gene: 8. Germline assignment: CDR1 MNHEY and CDR2 SVGAGI. The CDR3 sequence: CASSSRTGDVTEAFF. The CDR3 DNA is TGTGCCAGCAGTTCCCGGACAGGGGATGTAACTGAAGCTTTCTTT.

This clonotype came up many times. The chain joins TRBV2 to TRBJ1-1; D gene unclear. The V gene's germline CDR1 is SNHLY and CDR2 FYNNEI. This CDR3 comprises 14 residues. V was clipped by 1 base and J by 4 bases, with 10 bases between them. CDR3 residues: CASSEEAFFTEAFF. The CDR3 DNA follows: TGTGCCAGCAGTGAAGAGGCGTTTTTCACTGAAGCTTTCTTT.

In its sample, this clonotype was seen many times. The chain carries TRBV27 and TRBJ1-1; possibly TRBD1 for D (6 bases). Trimming cost V 7 bases and J 3 bases, with 12 bases left between them. The CDR3 is made up of 13 amino acids. Germline V gene lookup returns CDR1 MNHEY and CDR2 SMNVEV (reference sequence). The CDR3 reads CASNFHRDTEAFF. As DNA, the CDR3 is TGTGCCAGCAATTTTCACAGGGACACTGAAGCTTTCTTT.

This chain joins TRBV4-2 and TRBJ2-2; D is undetermined. This CDR3 spans 17 amino acids. The V end was cut by 3 bases, the J end by 1 base, with 15 bases between. The V gene's germline CDR1 is LGHNA and CDR2 YNFKEQ. In nucleotides, the CDR3 is TGTGCCAGCAGCCAGCCGGAAGGCAAGAGGAACACCGGGGAGCTGTTTTTT. Residues: CASSQPEGKRNTGELFF.

The chain combines TRBV4-1 with TRBJ1-2; possible D gene TRBD1, 6 bases. The V and J ends lost 4 bases and 3 bases respectively, with 12 bases between them. Germline V CDR1 and CDR2: MGHRA, YSYEKL. The CDR3 sequence is 14 residues long. CDR3 bases: TGCGCCAGCAGCCGACAGGATGTGGACTATGGCTACACCTTC. This codes for CASSRQDVDYGYTF.

This clonotype was seen a handful of times. This chain joins TRBV6-1 and TRBJ1-1, with 8 nucleotides matching TRBD1. The V gene's germline CDR1 is MNHNS and CDR2 SASEGT. The trim removed 5 bases at V and 4 bases at J, leaving 6 bases unmatched. This CDR3 is built from 14 residues. The CDR3 region has the DNA TGTGCCAGCAGTAAACAGGGGGTCGTCACTGAAGCTTTCTTT. The encoded protein is CASSKQGVVTEAFF.

This clonotype appeared many times. This chain's CDR3 is CAWRGGPTTSYEQYF. The CDR3 DNA is TGTGCCTGGAGGGGGGGGCCGACTACCTCCTACGAGCAGTACTTC. The gene calls are TRBV30 and TRBJ2-7; possibly TRBD2 for D (7 bases). The CDR3 consists of 15 residues. V dropped 3 bases and J dropped 0 bases, with 15 bases sitting between them. Germline-derived CDR1 and CDR2 are GTSNPN and SVGIG (reference sequence). The whole variable domain, remainder taken from reference TRBV30 and TRBJ2-7, is SQTIHQWPATLVQPVGSPLSLECTVEGTSNPNLYWYRQAAGRGLQLLFYSVGIGQISSEVPQNLSASRPQDRQFILSSKKLLLSDSGFYLCAWRGGPTTSYEQYFGPGTRLTVT.

This clonotype was counted a few times. The chain links TRBV3-1 to TRBJ1-6; D perhaps matches TRBD1 (5 bases). Per the germline V gene, CDR1 is LGHDT and CDR2 is YNNKEL (reference sequence). CDR3 length: 14 amino acids. Trimming removed 4 bases at V and 10 bases at J, with 14 bases between. The CDR3 protein is CASSRSGRGSPLHF. The CDR3 DNA reads TGTGCCAGCAGCCGATCAGGGAGGGGCTCACCCCTCCACTTT.

This clonotype was seen many times. This chain links TRBV20-1 with TRBJ2-2, with D tentatively TRBD1 (5 bases). Deletions cut 3 bases from V and 7 bases from J, with 15 bases between. Germline CDR1 reads DFQATT; CDR2 reads SNEGSKA (reference sequence). This CDR3 spans 14 amino acids. CDR3 nucleotide sequence: TGCAGTGCTAGGTCGGAAAGGGGTGACGGGGAGCTGTTTTTT. It encodes CSARSERGDGELFF.